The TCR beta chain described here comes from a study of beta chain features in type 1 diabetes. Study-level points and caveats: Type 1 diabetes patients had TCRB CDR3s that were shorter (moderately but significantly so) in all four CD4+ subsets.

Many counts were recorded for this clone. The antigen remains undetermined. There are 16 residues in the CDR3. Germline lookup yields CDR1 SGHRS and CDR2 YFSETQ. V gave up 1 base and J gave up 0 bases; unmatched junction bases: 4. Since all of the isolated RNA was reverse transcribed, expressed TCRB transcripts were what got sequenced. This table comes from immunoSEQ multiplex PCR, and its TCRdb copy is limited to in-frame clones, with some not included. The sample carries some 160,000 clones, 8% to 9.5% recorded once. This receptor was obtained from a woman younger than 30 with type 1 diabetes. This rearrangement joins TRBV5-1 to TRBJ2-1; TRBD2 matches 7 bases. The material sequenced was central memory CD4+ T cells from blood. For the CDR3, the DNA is TGCGCCAGCAGCTTGAACAGCGGGAACTCCTACAATGAGCAGTTCTTC. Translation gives CASSLNSGNSYNEQFF. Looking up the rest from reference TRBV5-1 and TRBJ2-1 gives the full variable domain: KAGVTQTPRYLIKTRGQQVTLSCSPISGHRSVSWYQQTPGQGLQFLFEYFSETQRNKGNFPGRFSGRQFSNSRSEMNVSTLELGDSALYLCASSLNSGNSYNEQFFGPGTRLTVL.